This T cell receptor (beta chain) is drawn from a study of PD-1 blockade in classical Hodgkin lymphoma. Study summary: On a schedule of every 2 weeks, patients received nivolumab 3 mg/kg intravenously.

V was shortened by 7 bases and J by 4 bases, with 16 bases between the two germline ends. The CDR3 extends over 14 amino acids. Germline assignment: CDR1 SNHLY and CDR2 FYNNEI. Study results and limitations: Whoever responded completely had baseline diversity much like that seen in newly diagnosed patients. Diversity in CD4+ TCRs, unlike that measured in CD8+ TCRs, had risen significantly by C4D1. Reports described newly diagnosed patients as having lower baseline TCR diversity than healthy donors.

Using immunoSEQ multiplex PCR, the repertoire was profiled, and TCRdb retains in-frame clones only, with some absent. In the table there are 90,000 to 140,000 clones, roughly 90% of which are singletons. Indicated time point: cycle 4 day 1 (C4D1), after more than 5 weeks of nivolumab. Each patient relapsed following autologous stem cell transplantation, and prior brentuximab vedotin exposure differed. Regarding this clone: The target antigen is unknown.

The chain carries TRBV2 and TRBJ1-1; D possibly corresponds to TRBD1 (5 bases). The clonotype originates from a human donor with classical Hodgkin lymphoma. The sequenced sample was peripheral blood mononuclear cells (PBMCs), obtained before the fourth cycle of nivolumab. DNA of the CDR3: TGTGCCAGCATGGGGGGGACGGTTAGCACTGAAGCTTTCTTT. Translated, it gives CASMGGTVSTEAFF. Full variable domain (rest looked up from reference TRBV2 and TRBJ1-1): EPEVTQTPSHQVTQMGQEVILRCVPISNHLYFYWYRQILGQKVEFLVSFYNNEISEKSEIFDDQFSVERPDGSNFTLKIRSTKLEDSAMYFCASMGGTVSTEAFFGQGTRLTVV.